Given below is one T cell receptor beta chain in context. The germline V gene has CDR1 MNHEY and CDR2 SVGAGI. The CDR3 extends over 15 amino acids. Trimming took 6 bases from V and 3 from J, leaving 15 bases between them. These data originate in a study of blood T cell repertoires in COVID-19. Background on the study: Donors in the United States, Italy and Spain gave samples during acute or convalescent COVID-19. Nucleic acid was either cDNA or gDNA, and it came from T cells, B-cell-depleted T cells, or PBMCs.

Sequencing was performed with immunoSEQ multiplex PCR; in TCRdb, only in-frame clones are kept and a portion is missing. The sample holds about 68,000 clones; almost 85% are singletons and the top ten take roughly 23%. The sequence was collected from a man in his fifties or sixties with acute or convalescent COVID-19. V and J are TRBV6-5 and TRBJ2-1; tentatively, D is TRBD1 (6 bases). The sequencing sample was made of peripheral blood. DNA of the CDR3: TGTGCCAGCAGCCGCAAACAGGGACACTACAATGAGCAGTTCTTC. As protein: CASSRKQGHYNEQFF.